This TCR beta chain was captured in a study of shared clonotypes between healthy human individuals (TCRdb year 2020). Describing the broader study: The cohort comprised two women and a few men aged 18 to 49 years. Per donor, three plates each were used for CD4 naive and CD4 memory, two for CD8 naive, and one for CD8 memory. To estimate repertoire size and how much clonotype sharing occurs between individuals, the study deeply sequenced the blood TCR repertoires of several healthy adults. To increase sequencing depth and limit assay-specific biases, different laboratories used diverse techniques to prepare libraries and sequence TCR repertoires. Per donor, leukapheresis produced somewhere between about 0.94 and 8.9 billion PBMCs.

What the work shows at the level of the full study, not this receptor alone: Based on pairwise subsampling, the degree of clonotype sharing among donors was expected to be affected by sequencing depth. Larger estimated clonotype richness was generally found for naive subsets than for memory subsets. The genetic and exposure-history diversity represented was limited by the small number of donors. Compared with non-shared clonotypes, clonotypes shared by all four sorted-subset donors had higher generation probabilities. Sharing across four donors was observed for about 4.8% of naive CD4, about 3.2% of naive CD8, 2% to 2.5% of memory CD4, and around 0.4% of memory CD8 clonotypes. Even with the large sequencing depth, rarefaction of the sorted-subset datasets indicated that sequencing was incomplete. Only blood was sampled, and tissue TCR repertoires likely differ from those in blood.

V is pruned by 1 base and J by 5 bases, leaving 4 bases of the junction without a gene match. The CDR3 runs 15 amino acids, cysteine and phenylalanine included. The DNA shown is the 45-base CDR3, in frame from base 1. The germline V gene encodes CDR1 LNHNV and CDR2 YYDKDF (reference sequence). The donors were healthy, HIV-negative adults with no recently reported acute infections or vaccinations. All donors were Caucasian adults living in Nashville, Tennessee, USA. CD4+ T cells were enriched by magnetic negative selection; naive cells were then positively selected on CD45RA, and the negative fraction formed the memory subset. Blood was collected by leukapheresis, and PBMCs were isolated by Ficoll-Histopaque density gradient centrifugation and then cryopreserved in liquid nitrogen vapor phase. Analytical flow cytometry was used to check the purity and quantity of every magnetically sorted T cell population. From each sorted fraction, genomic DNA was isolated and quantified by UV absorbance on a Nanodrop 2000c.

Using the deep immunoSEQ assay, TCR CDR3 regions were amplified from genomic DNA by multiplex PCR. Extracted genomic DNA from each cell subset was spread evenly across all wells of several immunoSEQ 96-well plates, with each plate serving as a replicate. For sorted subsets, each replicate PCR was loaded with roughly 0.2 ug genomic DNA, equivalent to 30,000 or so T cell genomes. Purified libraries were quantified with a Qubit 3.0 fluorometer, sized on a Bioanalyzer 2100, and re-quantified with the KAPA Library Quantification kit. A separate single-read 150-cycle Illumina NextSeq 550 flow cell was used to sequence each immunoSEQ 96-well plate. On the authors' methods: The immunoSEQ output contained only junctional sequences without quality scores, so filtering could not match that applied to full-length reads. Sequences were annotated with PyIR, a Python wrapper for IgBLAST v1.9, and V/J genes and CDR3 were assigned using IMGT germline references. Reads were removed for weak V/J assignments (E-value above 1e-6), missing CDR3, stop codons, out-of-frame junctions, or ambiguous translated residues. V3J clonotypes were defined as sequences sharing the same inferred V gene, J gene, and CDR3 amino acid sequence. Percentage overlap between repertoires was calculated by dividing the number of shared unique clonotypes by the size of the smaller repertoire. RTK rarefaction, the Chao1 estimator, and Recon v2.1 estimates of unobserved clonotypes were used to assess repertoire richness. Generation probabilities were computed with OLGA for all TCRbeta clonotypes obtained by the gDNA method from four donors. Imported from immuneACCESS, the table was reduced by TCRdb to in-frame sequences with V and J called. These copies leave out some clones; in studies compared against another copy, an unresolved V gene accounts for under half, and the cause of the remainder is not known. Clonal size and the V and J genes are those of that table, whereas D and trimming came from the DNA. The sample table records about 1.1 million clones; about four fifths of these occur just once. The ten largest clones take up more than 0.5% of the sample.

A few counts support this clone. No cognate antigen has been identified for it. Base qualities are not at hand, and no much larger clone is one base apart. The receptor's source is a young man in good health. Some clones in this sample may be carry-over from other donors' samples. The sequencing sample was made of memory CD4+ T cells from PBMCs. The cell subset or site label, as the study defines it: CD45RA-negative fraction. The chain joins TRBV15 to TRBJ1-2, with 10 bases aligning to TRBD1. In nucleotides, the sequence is TGTGCCACCAGCAGAGGACAGGGGGCTGGGTATGGCTACACCTTC. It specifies CATSRGQGAGYGYTF. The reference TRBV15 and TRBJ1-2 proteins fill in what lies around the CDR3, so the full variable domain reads DAMVIQNPRYQVTQFGKPVTLSCSQTLNHNVMYWYQQKSSQAPKLLFHYYDKDFNNEADTPDNFQSRRPNTSFCFLDIRSPGLGDTAMYLCATSRGQGAGYGYTFGSGTRLTVV.